These 30 T cell receptor beta chains share one sample of origin, sequenced in a study of OX40 agonist ivuxolimab in advanced cancers. Produced via immunoSEQ multiplex PCR; TCRdb's table is partial and in-frame only. In the table there are some 98,000 clones, around nine tenths of which are singletons. Specimen: CD4+ or CD8+ T cells sorted from blood, collected in a trial of the OX40 agonist ivuxolimab. These receptors originate from an adult with an advanced solid tumor such as melanoma, head and neck, liver or kidney cancer.

The rearrangement links TRBV5-8 to TRBJ2-4; no firm D call. Germline CDR1 and CDR2: SGHTS and YDEGEE. The CDR3 consists of 14 residues. V was shortened by 7 bases and J by 0 bases, with 11 bases between the two germline ends. The CDR3 DNA reads as TGTGCCAGCTCCCCTCACTTAGCCAAAAACATTCAGTACTTC. Its protein is CASSPHLAKNIQYF.

V gene TRBV9 combines with J gene TRBJ2-1; 9 nucleotides match TRBD2. Germline CDR1 and CDR2: SGDLS and YYNGEE. The junction had 1 base not matched to a gene; V was cut back by 4 bases and J by 2 bases. CDR3 length equals 14 residues. CDR3 loop: CASSLAGAYNEQFF. The DNA for the CDR3 is TGTGCCAGCAGCTTAGCGGGGGCCTACAATGAGCAGTTCTTC.

There are a few counts of this clone. The J gene is TRBJ1-5, the V gene TRBV18; D uncertain. The CDR3 length is 13 residues. Germline CDR1 and CDR2: KGHSH and LQKENI. V was shortened by 2 bases and J by 5 bases, with 7 bases between the two germline ends. Here the CDR3 reads CASSPTADQPQHF. As DNA, the CDR3 is TGTGCCAGCTCACCAACGGCAGATCAGCCCCAGCATTTT.

The chain carries TRBV6-4 and TRBJ2-2, with 7 bases that match TRBD2. Germline V gene data show CDR1 as MRHNA and CDR2 as SNTAGT. Trimming at V came to 7 bases and at J to 7 bases, leaving 6 bases not matched to a gene. The CDR3 contains 13 residues. As DNA, the CDR3 is TGTGCCAGCACCCAATGGGAGGGCGGGGAGCTGTTTTTT. Encoded protein: CASTQWEGGELFF.

J is TRBJ2-3 and V is TRBV11-2; tentatively, D is TRBD2 (7 bases). The CDR3 loop spans 15 amino acids. Per germline, CDR1 SGHAT and CDR2 FQNNGV. Trimming stripped 7 bases from V and 1 base from J, with 15 bases between. CDR3 in amino acids: CASTGAGAGTDTQYF. DNA for the CDR3: TGTGCCAGCACAGGGGCGGGAGCGGGCACAGATACGCAGTATTTT.

This rearrangement joins TRBV19 to TRBJ2-2; TRBD1 is a possible D gene (5 bases). Deletions cut 4 bases from V and 1 base from J, with 13 bases between. This CDR3 is 16 amino acids long. Germline V gene data show CDR1 as LNHDA and CDR2 as SQIVND (reference sequence). As DNA, the CDR3 is TGTGCCAGTAGTACCTCCCCGGACAAGAACACCGGGGAGCTGTTTTTT. This codes for CASSTSPDKNTGELFF.

The chain has TRBV9 and TRBJ2-7; D may correspond to TRBD1 or TRBD2 (5 bases each). The V end was cut by 3 bases, the J end by 3 bases, with 10 bases between. Germline assignment: CDR1 SGDLS and CDR2 YYNGEE. The CDR3 runs 13 residues. The CDR3 nucleotides are TGTGCCAGCAGCGAGGGGAGTAACTACGAGCAGTACTTC. Translated, it gives CASSEGSNYEQYF.

CDR3 DNA: TGTGCCAGCAGCCAAGGCGCGGGCGCCGGGGAGCTGTTTTTT. This gives the protein CASSQGAGAGELFF. The genes are TRBV4-2 and TRBJ2-2; D may be TRBD2 (5 bases). The V gene's germline CDR1 is LGHNA and CDR2 YNFKEQ. V lost 1 base and J 6 bases, leaving 9 bases between the germline ends. This CDR3 is 14 amino acids long.

The chain joins TRBV5-6 to TRBJ2-7; 14 bases line up with TRBD2. V lost 4 bases and J lost 6; bases outside the gene matches: 3. The V gene's germline CDR1 is SGHDT and CDR2 YYEEEE. CDR3 length: 14 residues. CDR3 sequence reads: CASSLGLAGAEQYF. CDR3 in DNA: TGTGCCAGCAGCCTGGGACTAGCGGGAGCCGAGCAGTACTTC.

The chain has TRBV6-1 and TRBJ1-1; 8 bases fit TRBD1. V lost 8 bases and J lost 5; bases outside the gene matches: 7. This CDR3 has 13 residues. In germline, CDR1 is MNHNS, CDR2 SASEGT. In DNA form, the CDR3 reads TGTGCCAGCCTACAGGGGGTTGGTACTGAAGCTTTCTTT. It encodes CASLQGVGTEAFF.

This clone was seen once. The chain couples TRBV7-9 to TRBJ1-4; 7 nucleotides line up with TRBD1. The CDR3 covers 12 residues. The germline V gene has CDR1 SEHNR and CDR2 FQNEAQ (reference sequence). J lost 8 bases, V lost 6 bases, and 3 bases had no gene match. CDR3 sequence reads: CASSSQGEKLFF. In nucleotides, the CDR3 is TGTGCCAGCAGTTCACAGGGGGAAAAACTGTTTTTT.

This chain uses TRBV5-4 with TRBJ2-7; tentatively, D is TRBD1 or TRBD2 (5 bases each). The CDR3 is 15 residues long. V was pared by 4 bases and J by 6 bases, with 20 bases between. CDR1 SGHNT and CDR2 YYREEE come from the germline V gene (reference sequence). The DNA of the CDR3 is TGTGCCAGCAGCCCCCGGGCAGGGAGCTTTGGCGAGCAGTACTTC. As protein: CASSPRAGSFGEQYF.

This chain uses TRBV7-9 with TRBJ2-7; 8 bases match TRBD1. Germline loops: CDR1 SEHNR, CDR2 FQNEAQ (reference sequence). This CDR3 has 15 amino acids. Losses at the gene ends were 4 bases for V and 6 bases for J; bases not matched to a gene: 11. CDR3 sequence: CASSSDRGRGREQYF. As DNA, the CDR3 is TGTGCCAGCAGCTCTGACAGGGGTCGGGGCCGCGAGCAGTACTTC.

V is TRBV5-6 and J is TRBJ1-4, with D maybe TRBD1 (5 bases). The V gene's germline CDR1 is SGHDT and CDR2 YYEEEE. Trimming took off 5 bases at V and 2 bases at J, with 10 bases between the two ends. The CDR3 is made up of 14 amino acids. CDR3 in DNA: TGTGCCAGCAGGTCGAAGGGGACTAATGAAAAACTGTTTTTT. Protein product: CASRSKGTNEKLFF.

This clone has only one observation. The J gene is TRBJ2-1, the V gene TRBV2; 11 nucleotides line up with TRBD1. V lost 6 bases and J lost 2; bases outside the gene matches: 3. The CDR3 length is 15 residues. The germline gives CDR1 SNHLY, CDR2 FYNNEI. CDR3 coding DNA: TGTGCCAGCAGCCCGGGACAGGGGGCCTACAATGAGCAGTTCTTC. Its protein is CASSPGQGAYNEQFF.

V is TRBV7-6 and J is TRBJ2-4; 13 bases agree with TRBD2. Germline-derived CDR1 and CDR2 are SGHVS and FNYEAQ. The CDR3 is made up of 21 amino acids. V was pared by 4 bases and J by 2 bases, with 17 bases of the junction left unmatched. The CDR3 DNA reads as TGTGCCAGCAGCTCCTCACGACTAGCGGGAGGCAGCTCTCTACCCAAAAACATTCAGTACTTC. It yields the protein CASSSSRLAGGSSLPKNIQYF. The variable domain in full, completed from reference TRBV7-6 and TRBJ2-4, reads GAGVSQSPRYKVTKRGQDVALRCDPISGHVSLYWYRQALGQGPEFLTYFNYEAQQDKSGLPNDRFSAERPEGSISTLTIQRTEQRDSAMYRCASSSSRLAGGSSLPKNIQYFGAGTRLSVL.

The chain uses TRBV6-1 and TRBJ2-6; D not resolved. V was trimmed by 8 bases and J by 0 bases, leaving 8 bases between them. The germline gives CDR1 MNHNS, CDR2 SASEGT. This CDR3 comprises 14 residues. CDR3 loop: CASLESSGANVLTF. The CDR3 DNA reads TGTGCCAGCCTTGAGAGCTCTGGGGCCAACGTCCTGACTTTC.

This clone was seen only once. J is TRBJ2-7 and V is TRBV6-6; weak D call: TRBD1 (5 bases). The germline gives CDR1 MNHNY, CDR2 SVGAGI (reference sequence). This CDR3 has 12 residues. V lost 6 bases and J lost 2, with 8 bases in between. The CDR3: CASRGDTYEQYF. The CDR3 nucleotides are TGTGCCAGCAGAGGGGATACCTACGAGCAGTACTTC.

Only a few counts were recorded for this clone. The V call is TRBV28, the J call TRBJ2-7; D possibly corresponds to TRBD2 (6 bases). Trimming removed 2 bases from V and 6 bases from J, with 20 bases in between. The germline CDR1 and CDR2 sequences are MDHEN and SYDVKM. This CDR3 has 16 residues. The CDR3 DNA is TGTGCCAGCAGTTTACAGGGAGTCCGCGGGAAGGTCGAGCAGTACTTC. Translating gives CASSLQGVRGKVEQYF.

The chain has TRBV28 and TRBJ1-4, with 8 bases identical to TRBD1. The CDR3 length is 16 residues. The junction had 11 bases not matched to a gene; V was cut back by 6 bases and J by 5 bases. Per the germline V gene, CDR1 is MDHEN and CDR2 is SYDVKM. This CDR3 reads CASSPWGGTGNEKLFF. In DNA, the CDR3 is TGTGCCAGCAGCCCTTGGGGGGGGACAGGAAATGAAAAACTGTTTTTT.

CDR3 region: CASSLDGHERETQYF. The CDR3 DNA reads as TGCGCCAGCAGCTTGGATGGCCACGAAAGGGAGACCCAGTACTTC. The chain has TRBV5-1 and TRBJ2-5; D gene ambiguous. This CDR3 comprises 15 residues. The germline V and J ends were trimmed by 0 bases and 5 bases, with 14 bases remaining between them. Germline CDR1 and CDR2: SGHRS and YFSETQ.

The chain carries TRBV7-3 and TRBJ2-7; D uncertain. The CDR3 is 16 amino acids. Trimming pared 2 bases from V and 0 bases from J, leaving 14 bases between. Germline CDR1 and CDR2: SGHTA and FQGTGA. The CDR3 loop is CASSLGPSSSSYEQYF. In DNA form, the CDR3 reads TGTGCCAGCAGCTTAGGCCCGAGCTCTAGCTCCTACGAGCAGTACTTC.

The chain has TRBV27 and TRBJ2-3; the D is unclear. The V gene's germline CDR1 is MNHEY and CDR2 SMNVEV (reference sequence). The CDR3 is 15 amino acids. Trimming stripped 3 bases from V and 0 bases from J, with 10 bases between. The CDR3 reads CASSFRRLSTDTQYF. The CDR3 DNA is TGTGCCAGCAGTTTCCGGCGGCTTAGCACAGATACGCAGTATTTT.

This rearrangement joins TRBV6-1 to TRBJ2-7; perhaps TRBD1 as D (6 bases). The V and J ends lost 4 bases and 0 bases respectively, with 10 bases between them. The CDR3 is made up of 14 amino acids. The V gene's germline CDR1 is MNHNS and CDR2 SASEGT. The CDR3 region has the DNA TGTGCCAGCAGTGGACAGGTGCACTCCTACGAGCAGTACTTC. This gives the protein CASSGQVHSYEQYF.

This clone was seen just once. The chain recombines TRBV7-2 with TRBJ2-7; 7 nucleotides line up with TRBD2. This CDR3 region has 13 residues. Looked up from germline, CDR1 is SGHTA and CDR2 is FQGNSA. Trimming took 5 bases from V and 2 from J; bases not matched to a gene: 3. The CDR3 loop is CASSKTSPYEQYF. DNA for the CDR3: TGTGCCAGCAGCAAGACTAGCCCCTACGAGCAGTACTTC.

The chain combines TRBV15 with TRBJ2-7; maybe TRBD2 (5 bases). The V end was cut by 4 bases, the J end by 4 bases, with 8 bases between. Germline loops: CDR1 LNHNV, CDR2 YYDKDF (reference sequence). The CDR3 is 12 residues long. CDR3 coding DNA: TGTGCCACCAGCACTCGGGGTTACGAGCAGTACTTC. This encodes CATSTRGYEQYF.

Concerning this clone: Compared with germline, one end of the junction differs, possibly owing to a read error. J is TRBJ2-1 and V is TRBV18; maybe TRBD2 (6 bases). Germline assignment: CDR1 KGHSH and CDR2 LQKENI. The CDR3 extends over 15 amino acids. CDR3 nucleotide sequence: TGTACCAGCTCACCACCGAGGAGGGTTCAAGGAGAGCAGTTCTTC. Its protein is CTSSPPRRVQGEQFF.

The V gene is TRBV4-3, the J gene TRBJ2-5; the match to TRBD1 covers 8 bases. There are 16 residues in the CDR3. Germline assignment: CDR1 LGHNA and CDR2 YSLEER. The V segment lost 0 bases and the J segment 5 bases; nucleotides outside the gene matches: 8. CDR3 sequence reads: CASSQDLLTGVETQYF. The CDR3 bases are TGCGCCAGCAGCCAAGATCTTTTGACAGGGGTCGAGACCCAGTACTTC.

This chain links TRBV7-2 with TRBJ1-4; tentative D call: TRBD1 (5 bases). The CDR3 is made up of 14 amino acids. The germline gives CDR1 SGHTA, CDR2 FQGNSA. V was clipped by 1 base and J by 3 bases, with 6 bases between them. In DNA, the CDR3 is TGTGCCAGCAGCTTAGGACAGTCTAATGAAAAACTGTTTTTT. This translates into CASSLGQSNEKLFF.

J is TRBJ2-7 and V is TRBV28; 7 nucleotides agree with TRBD2. The germline gives CDR1 MDHEN, CDR2 SYDVKM. The CDR3 runs 13 residues. V was pared by 7 bases and J by 4 bases, with 7 bases of the junction left unmatched. The CDR3 coding sequence is TGTGCCAGCAATGGCGGGAGTGAGTACGAGCAGTACTTC. Translated, it gives CASNGGSEYEQYF.